This T cell receptor (beta chain) derives from a study of blood T cell repertoires in COVID-19. Study in general: In each case, the material was cDNA or gDNA derived from T cells, B-cell-depleted T cells, or PBMCs.

Data came from immunoSEQ multiplex PCR; TCRdb stores just in-frame clones and leaves some out. The data show 200,000 to 300,000 clones, about 86% seen once. The receptor comes from a woman aged 40 to 55 with acute COVID-19. The specimen sequenced was PBMCs or T cells enriched from blood (not recorded which).

CDR3 loop: CATEAEGDSQETQYF. The DNA for the CDR3 is TGTGCCACGGAAGCCGAGGGGGACAGTCAAGAGACCCAGTACTTC. V gene TRBV15 combines with J gene TRBJ2-5; 7 bases are a match to TRBD1. Germline V lookup: CDR1 LNHNV, CDR2 YYDKDF (reference sequence). The CDR3 has 15 amino acids. V trimming: 9 bases; J trimming: 2 bases; junction bases outside the gene matches: 12.